This T cell receptor (beta chain) was profiled in a study of T cell responses to AZD1222 COVID-19 vaccine. General study findings and limits: Variant regions that are unmutated are reportedly the target of nearly half of spike-specific TCRs.

Comment on this clone: Antigen: not known.

Germline V gives CDR1 MDHEN, CDR2 SYDVKM. The ends lost 6 bases at V and 3 bases at J; junction bases unmatched: 13. This CDR3 is 18 amino acids long. The method was immunoSEQ multiplex PCR; TCRdb's version includes in-frame clones alone and lacks a portion of them. The sample holds about 120,000 clones, about 90% seen once. The material was peripheral blood, obtained on day 0 of AZD1222 vaccination. V and J are TRBV28 and TRBJ1-5, with TRBD1 matching over 11 bases. The sequence came from an adult in good health. CDR3 coding DNA: TGTGCCAGCAGACAGAGACCTTGGACAGGGGGCGTCAATCAGCCCCAGCATTTT. It codes for CASRQRPWTGGVNQPQHF.